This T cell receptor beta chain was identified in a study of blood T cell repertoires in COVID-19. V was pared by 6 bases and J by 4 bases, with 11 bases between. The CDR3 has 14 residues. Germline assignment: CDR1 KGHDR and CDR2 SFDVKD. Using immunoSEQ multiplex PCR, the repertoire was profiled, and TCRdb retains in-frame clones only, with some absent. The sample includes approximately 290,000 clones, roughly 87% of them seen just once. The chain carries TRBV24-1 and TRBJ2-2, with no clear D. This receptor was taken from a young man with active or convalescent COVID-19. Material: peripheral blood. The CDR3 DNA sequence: TGTGCCACCAGTCATCCGACGGGCACCGGGGAGCTGTTTTTT. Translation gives CATSHPTGTGELFF.